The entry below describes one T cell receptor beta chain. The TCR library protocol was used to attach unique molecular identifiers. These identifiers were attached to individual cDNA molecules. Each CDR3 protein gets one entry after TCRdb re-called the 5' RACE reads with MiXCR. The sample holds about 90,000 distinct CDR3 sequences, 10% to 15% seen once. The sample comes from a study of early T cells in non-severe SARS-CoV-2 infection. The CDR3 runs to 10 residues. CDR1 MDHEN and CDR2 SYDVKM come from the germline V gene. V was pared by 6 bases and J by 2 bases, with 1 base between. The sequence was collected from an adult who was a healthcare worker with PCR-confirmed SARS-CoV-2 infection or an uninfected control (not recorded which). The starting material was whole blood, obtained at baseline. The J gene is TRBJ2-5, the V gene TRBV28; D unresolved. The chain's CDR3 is CASRQETQYF. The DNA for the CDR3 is TGTGCCAGCAGGCAAGAGACCCAGTACTTC.